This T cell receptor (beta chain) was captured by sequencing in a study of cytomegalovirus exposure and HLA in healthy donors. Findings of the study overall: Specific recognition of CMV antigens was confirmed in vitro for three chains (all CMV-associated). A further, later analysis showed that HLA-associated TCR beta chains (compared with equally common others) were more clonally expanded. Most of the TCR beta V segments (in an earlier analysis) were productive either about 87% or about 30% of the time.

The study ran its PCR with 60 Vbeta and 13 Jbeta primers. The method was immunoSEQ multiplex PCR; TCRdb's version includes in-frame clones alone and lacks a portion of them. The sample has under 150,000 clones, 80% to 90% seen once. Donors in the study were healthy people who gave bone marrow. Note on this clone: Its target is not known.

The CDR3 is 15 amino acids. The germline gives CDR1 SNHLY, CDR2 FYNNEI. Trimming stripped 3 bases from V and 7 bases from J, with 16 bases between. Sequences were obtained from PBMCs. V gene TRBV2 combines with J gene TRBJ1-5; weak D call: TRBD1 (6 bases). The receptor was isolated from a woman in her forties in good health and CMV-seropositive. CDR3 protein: CASSEETGLRQPQHF. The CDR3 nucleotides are TGTGCCAGCAGTGAGGAAACAGGGCTGAGACAGCCCCAGCATTTT.